These T cell receptor beta chains were read from a single sample in a study of CD8 T cells in Susac syndrome. TCRdb independently ran MiXCR on the immunoSEQ multiplex PCR reads; one entry per CDR3 protein. The table has about 150,000 distinct CDR3 sequences, 80% to 95% seen once. Sequenced material: CD4+ T cells from PBMCs. All receptors come from a human donor with multiple sclerosis. Both conserved end residues are part of each CDR3. A D gene is named only where the DNA matches it firmly. Size tells how often a clone was seen (once, few, many) or the class of an expanded clone, and some rows leave it out.

v_call: TRBV5-1
j_call: TRBJ2-3
d_call: TRBD1
clone_size: NA
cdr3_nt: TGCGCCAGCAGCTTGGGACAGGGCTTCACAGATACGCAGTATTTT
cdr3_aa: CASSLGQGFTDTQYF

v_call: TRBV5-1
j_call: TRBJ2-2
d_call: NA
clone_size: NA
cdr3_nt: TGCGCCAGCAGCCCATTTGGCCCACCTCACACCGGGGAGCTGTTTTTT
cdr3_aa: CASSPFGPPHTGELFF

v_call: TRBV7-8
j_call: TRBJ2-1
d_call: NA
clone_size: NA
cdr3_nt: TGTGCCAGCGGCGACTCCTCAAACAACAATGAGCAGTTCTTC
cdr3_aa: CASGDSSNNNEQFF

v_call: TRBV30
j_call: TRBJ2-2
d_call: NA
clone_size: NA
cdr3_nt: TGTGCCTGGAGTCCTACAGGGTCCGGGGAGCTGTTTTTT
cdr3_aa: CAWSPTGSGELFF

v_call: TRBV27
j_call: TRBJ2-7
d_call: NA
clone_size: NA
cdr3_nt: TGTGCCAGCAGTTTTTCAGGAAACTCCTACGAGCAGTACTTC
cdr3_aa: CASSFSGNSYEQYF

v_call: TRBV6-6
j_call: TRBJ1-1
d_call: NA
clone_size: once
cdr3_nt: TGTGCCAGCTCTATATACAAGAACACTGAAGCTTTCTTT
cdr3_aa: CASSIYKNTEAFF

v_call: TRBV10-3
j_call: TRBJ2-1
d_call: NA
clone_size: once
cdr3_nt: TGTGCCATCAGTGTTGGTGAGCAGGGGCAGTTCTTC
cdr3_aa: CAISVGEQGQFF

v_call: TRBV2
j_call: TRBJ1-4
d_call: NA
clone_size: NA
cdr3_nt: TGTGCCAGCAGGTTGCAGAGTACCGGGGATGAAAAACTGTTTTTT
cdr3_aa: CASRLQSTGDEKLFF

v_call: TRBV12-3/TRBV12-4
j_call: TRBJ1-1
d_call: NA
clone_size: NA
cdr3_nt: TGTGCCAGCAGGACGGAGGGAATGAACACTGAAGCTTTCTTT
cdr3_aa: CASRTEGMNTEAFF

v_call: TRBV27
j_call: TRBJ2-7
d_call: NA
clone_size: NA
cdr3_nt: TGTGCCAGCGGTCCACAGGGGGGGTCGGTGCAGTACTTC
cdr3_aa: CASGPQGGSVQYF

v_call: TRBV19
j_call: TRBJ2-2
d_call: TRBD2
clone_size: NA
cdr3_nt: TGTGCCAGTAGTTCCCTAGGACTAGCGAGAAACACCGGGGAGCTGTTTTTT
cdr3_aa: CASSSLGLARNTGELFF

v_call: TRBV12-5
j_call: TRBJ1-1
d_call: NA
clone_size: NA
cdr3_nt: TGTGCTAGTGTTTTGGACGTCTACACTGAAGCTTTCTTT
cdr3_aa: CASVLDVYTEAFF

v_call: TRBV25-1
j_call: TRBJ1-3
d_call: NA
clone_size: NA
cdr3_nt: TGTGCCAGCAGTGAAGGGCCAGGGCGAAACACCATATATTTT
cdr3_aa: CASSEGPGRNTIYF

v_call: TRBV19
j_call: TRBJ2-2
d_call: NA
clone_size: NA
cdr3_nt: TGTGCCAGTAGTAAGACAGAGATCGGGGAGCTGTTTTTT
cdr3_aa: CASSKTEIGELFF

v_call: TRBV20-1
j_call: TRBJ2-1
d_call: TRBD2
clone_size: NA
cdr3_nt: TGCAGTGCTAGTCGAGGCGGGAGGGGCTACAATGAGCAGTTCTTC
cdr3_aa: CSASRGGRGYNEQFF

v_call: TRBV7-2
j_call: TRBJ2-5
d_call: NA
clone_size: NA
cdr3_nt: TGTGCCAGCAGGCCGGACGGTCCAGGAGAGACCCAGTACTTC
cdr3_aa: CASRPDGPGETQYF

v_call: TRBV3-1
j_call: TRBJ2-3
d_call: NA
clone_size: NA
cdr3_nt: TGTGCCAGCAGCCAAGATCGCGTTGTCGGGAGCACAGATACGCAGTATTTT
cdr3_aa: CASSQDRVVGSTDTQYF

v_call: TRBV7-9
j_call: TRBJ1-4
d_call: TRBD1
clone_size: once
cdr3_nt: TGTGCCAGCAGCACAGGACAGGGTATTCATGAAAAACTGTTTTTT
cdr3_aa: CASSTGQGIHEKLFF

v_call: TRBV7-3
j_call: TRBJ2-1
d_call: NA
clone_size: once
cdr3_nt: TGTGCCAGCAGCTTGCAGGGGTCTTCCAATGAGCAGTTCTTC
cdr3_aa: CASSLQGSSNEQFF

v_call: TRBV5-6
j_call: TRBJ2-3
d_call: TRBD2
clone_size: NA
cdr3_nt: TGTGCCAGCAGCTCTACGGCGGGGGGGAGCACAGATACGCAGTATTTT
cdr3_aa: CASSSTAGGSTDTQYF

v_call: TRBV4-3
j_call: TRBJ2-4
d_call: TRBD2
clone_size: NA
cdr3_nt: TGCGCCAGCAGCCAAGATTGGGGGACTAGCGGGACAAAAAACATTCAGTACTTC
cdr3_aa: CASSQDWGTSGTKNIQYF

v_call: TRBV2
j_call: TRBJ2-2
d_call: NA
clone_size: NA
cdr3_nt: TGTGCCAGCAGTGAAGGAGGGTTCACCGGGGAGCTGTTTTTT
cdr3_aa: CASSEGGFTGELFF

v_call: TRBV2
j_call: TRBJ1-1
d_call: NA
clone_size: NA
cdr3_nt: TGTGCCAGCAGGTCTCGGGGGGCCGGGACTGAAGCTTTCTTT
cdr3_aa: CASRSRGAGTEAFF

v_call: TRBV24-1
j_call: TRBJ2-1
d_call: NA
clone_size: NA
cdr3_nt: TGTGCCACCAGGGACCCGACGGGGGCTGGTGAGCAGTTCTTC
cdr3_aa: CATRDPTGAGEQFF

v_call: TRBV7-2
j_call: TRBJ1-2
d_call: NA
clone_size: once
cdr3_nt: TGTGCCAGCAGCCCGTCCCAGGGTAACTATGGCTACACCTTC
cdr3_aa: CASSPSQGNYGYTF

v_call: TRBV5-1
j_call: TRBJ2-5
d_call: NA
clone_size: NA
cdr3_nt: TGCGCCAGCAGCTCGTCAGGGACCCAGTACTTC
cdr3_aa: CASSSSGTQYF

v_call: TRBV5-1
j_call: TRBJ1-2
d_call: NA
clone_size: NA
cdr3_nt: TGCGCCAGCAGCCCGGCGGGAGTGGATGGCTACACCTTC
cdr3_aa: CASSPAGVDGYTF